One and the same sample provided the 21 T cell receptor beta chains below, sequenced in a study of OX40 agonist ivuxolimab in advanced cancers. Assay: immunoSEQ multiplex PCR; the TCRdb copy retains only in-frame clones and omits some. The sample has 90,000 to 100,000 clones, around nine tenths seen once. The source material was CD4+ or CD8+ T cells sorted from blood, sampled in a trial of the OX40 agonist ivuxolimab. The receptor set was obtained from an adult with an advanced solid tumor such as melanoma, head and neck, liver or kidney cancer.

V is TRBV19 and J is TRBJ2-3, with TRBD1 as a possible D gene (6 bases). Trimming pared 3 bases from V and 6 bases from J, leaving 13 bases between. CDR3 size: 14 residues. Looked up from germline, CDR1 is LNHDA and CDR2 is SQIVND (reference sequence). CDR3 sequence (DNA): TGTGCCAGTAGTATTTCCAGGGGTGGGGATACGCAGTATTTT. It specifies CASSISRGGDTQYF.

The CDR3 nucleotides read TGTGCCTGGAGTGGGGTTGGCAATCAGCCCCAGCATTTT. Encoded protein: CAWSGVGNQPQHF. The rearrangement joins TRBV30 to TRBJ1-5; D uncertain. V dropped 1 base and J dropped 2 bases, with 6 bases sitting between them. The length of the CDR3 is 13 residues. The germline V gene has CDR1 GTSNPN and CDR2 SVGIG (reference sequence).

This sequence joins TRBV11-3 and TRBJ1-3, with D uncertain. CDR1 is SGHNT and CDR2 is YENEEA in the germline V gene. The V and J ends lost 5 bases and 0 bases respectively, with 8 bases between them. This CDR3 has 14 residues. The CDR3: CASSETNSGNTIYF. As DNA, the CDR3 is TGTGCCAGCAGCGAGACAAACTCTGGAAACACCATATATTTT.

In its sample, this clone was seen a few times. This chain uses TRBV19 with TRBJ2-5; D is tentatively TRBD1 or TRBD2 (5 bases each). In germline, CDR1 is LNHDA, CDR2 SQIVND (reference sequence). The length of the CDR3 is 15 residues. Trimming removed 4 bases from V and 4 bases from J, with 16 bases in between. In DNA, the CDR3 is TGTGCCAGTAGTACCGGGACCCAACGGCGAGAGACCCAGTACTTC. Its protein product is CASSTGTQRRETQYF.

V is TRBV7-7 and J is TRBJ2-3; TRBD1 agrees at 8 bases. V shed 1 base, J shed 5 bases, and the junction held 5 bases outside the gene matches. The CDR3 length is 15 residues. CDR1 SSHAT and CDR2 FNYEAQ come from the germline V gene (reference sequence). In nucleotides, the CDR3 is TGTGCCAGCAGCTTAGGACAGGGGTTCGGAGATACGCAGTATTTT. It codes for CASSLGQGFGDTQYF. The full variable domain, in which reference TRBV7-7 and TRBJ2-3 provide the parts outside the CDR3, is GAGVSQSPRYKVTKRGQDVTLRCDPISSHATLYWYQQALGQGPEFLTYFNYEAQPDKSGLPSDRFSAERPEGSISTLTIQRTEQRDSAMYRCASSLGQGFGDTQYFGPGTRLTVL.

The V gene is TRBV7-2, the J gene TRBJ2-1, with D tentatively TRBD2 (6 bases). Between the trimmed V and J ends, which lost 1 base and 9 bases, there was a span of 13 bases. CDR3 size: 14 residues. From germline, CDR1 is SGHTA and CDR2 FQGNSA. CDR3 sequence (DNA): TGTGCCAGCAGCTTAGTGCCAGGGCGGGGTGAGCAGTTCTTC. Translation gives CASSLVPGRGEQFF.

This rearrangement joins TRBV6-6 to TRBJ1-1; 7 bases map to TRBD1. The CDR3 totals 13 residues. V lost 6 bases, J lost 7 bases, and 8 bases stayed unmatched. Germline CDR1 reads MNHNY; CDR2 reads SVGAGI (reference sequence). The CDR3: CASRRGQPREAFF. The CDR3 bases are TGTGCCAGCAGGAGGGGACAGCCTCGTGAAGCTTTCTTT.

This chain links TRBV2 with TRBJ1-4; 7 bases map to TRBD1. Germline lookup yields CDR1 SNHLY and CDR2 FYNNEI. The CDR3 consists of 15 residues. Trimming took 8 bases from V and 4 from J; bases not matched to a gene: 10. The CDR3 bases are TGTGCCAGCGGACCCCAGGGGGAGGTTAATGAAAAACTGTTTTTT. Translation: CASGPQGEVNEKLFF.

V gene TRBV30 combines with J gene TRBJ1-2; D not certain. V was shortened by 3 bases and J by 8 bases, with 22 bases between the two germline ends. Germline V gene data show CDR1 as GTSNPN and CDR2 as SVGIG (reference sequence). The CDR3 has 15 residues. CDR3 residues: CAWSLGSYLMRGYTF. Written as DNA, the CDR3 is TGTGCCTGGAGCCTTGGGTCCTACCTAATGCGGGGCTACACCTTC.

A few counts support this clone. CDR3 DNA: TGTGCCAGCAGTCGATCGACAGGCAGGAACGAGCAGTACTTC. As protein: CASSRSTGRNEQYF. The chain links TRBV6-5 to TRBJ2-7; D may be TRBD1 (6 bases). Germline V gene sequence: CDR1 MNHEY, CDR2 SVGAGI. The V gene lost 5 bases and the J gene lost 5 bases, with 16 bases spanning the gap. The CDR3 length is 14 residues.

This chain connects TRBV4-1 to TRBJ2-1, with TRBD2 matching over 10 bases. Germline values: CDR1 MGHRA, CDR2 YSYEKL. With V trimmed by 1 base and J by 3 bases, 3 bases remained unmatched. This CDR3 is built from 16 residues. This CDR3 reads CASSQGASGSYNEQFF. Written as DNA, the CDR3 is TGCGCCAGCAGCCAAGGGGCTAGCGGGAGCTACAATGAGCAGTTCTTC.

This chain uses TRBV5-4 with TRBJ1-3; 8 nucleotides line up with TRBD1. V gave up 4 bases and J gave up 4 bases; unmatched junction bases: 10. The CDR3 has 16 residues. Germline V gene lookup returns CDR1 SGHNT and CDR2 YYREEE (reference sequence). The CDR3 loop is CASSGPLGTGGNTIYF. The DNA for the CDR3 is TGTGCCAGCAGCGGCCCGTTAGGGACAGGCGGAAACACCATATATTTT. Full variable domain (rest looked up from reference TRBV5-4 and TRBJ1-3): ETGVTQSPTHLIKTRGQQVTLRCSSQSGHNTVSWYQQALGQGPQFIFQYYREEENGRGNFPPRFSGLQFPNYSSELNVNALELDDSALYLCASSGPLGTGGNTIYFGEGSWLTVV.

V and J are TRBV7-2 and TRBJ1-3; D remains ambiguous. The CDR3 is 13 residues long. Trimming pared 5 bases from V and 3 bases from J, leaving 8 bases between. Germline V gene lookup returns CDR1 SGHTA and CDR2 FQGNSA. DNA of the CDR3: TGTGCCAGCAGCCCATTCAATGGAAACACCATATATTTT. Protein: CASSPFNGNTIYF.

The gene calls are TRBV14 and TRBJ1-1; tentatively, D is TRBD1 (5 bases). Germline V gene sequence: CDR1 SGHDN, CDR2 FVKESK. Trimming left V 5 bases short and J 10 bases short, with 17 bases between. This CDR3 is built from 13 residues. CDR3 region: CASSATLAGGAFF. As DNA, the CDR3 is TGTGCCAGCAGCGCCACACTGGCTGGGGGAGCTTTCTTT.

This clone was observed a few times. The CDR3 bases are TGTGCCAGCAGCCTGGGGGTAGCGGGGTCGAAACGAAGCGGCTACACCTTC. As protein: CASSLGVAGSKRSGYTF. The chain recombines TRBV5-6 with TRBJ1-2; possibly TRBD1 for D (5 bases). The CDR3 is 17 amino acids. V dropped 4 bases and J dropped 8 bases, with 27 bases sitting between them. The V gene's germline CDR1 is SGHDT and CDR2 YYEEEE.

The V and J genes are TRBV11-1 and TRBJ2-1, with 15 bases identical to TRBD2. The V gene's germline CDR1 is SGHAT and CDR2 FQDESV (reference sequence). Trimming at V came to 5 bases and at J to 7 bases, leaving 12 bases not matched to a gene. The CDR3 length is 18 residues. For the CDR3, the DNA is TGTGCCAGCAGCCGGTTACATCCTGGGACTAGCGGGGGGAATGAGCAGTTCTTC. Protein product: CASSRLHPGTSGGNEQFF.

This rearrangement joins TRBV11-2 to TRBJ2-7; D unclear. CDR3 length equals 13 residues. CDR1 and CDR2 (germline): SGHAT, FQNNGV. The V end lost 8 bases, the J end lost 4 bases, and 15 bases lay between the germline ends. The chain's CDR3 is CASHPPNAYEQYF. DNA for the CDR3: TGTGCCAGCCACCCCCCAAATGCATACGAGCAGTACTTC.

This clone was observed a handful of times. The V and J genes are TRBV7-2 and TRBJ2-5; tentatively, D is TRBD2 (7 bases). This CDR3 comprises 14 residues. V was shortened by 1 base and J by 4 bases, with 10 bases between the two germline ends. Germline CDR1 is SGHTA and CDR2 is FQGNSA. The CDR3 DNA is TGTGCCAGCAGCTTAGACGGGGGGCCAGAGACCCAGTACTTC. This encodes CASSLDGGPETQYF.

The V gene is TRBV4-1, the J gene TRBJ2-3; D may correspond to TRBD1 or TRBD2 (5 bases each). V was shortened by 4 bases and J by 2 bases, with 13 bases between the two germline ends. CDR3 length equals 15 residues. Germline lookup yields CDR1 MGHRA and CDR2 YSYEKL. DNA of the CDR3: TGCGCCAGCAGCCCCCTTGGGGGTTCCACAGATACGCAGTATTTT. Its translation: CASSPLGGSTDTQYF.

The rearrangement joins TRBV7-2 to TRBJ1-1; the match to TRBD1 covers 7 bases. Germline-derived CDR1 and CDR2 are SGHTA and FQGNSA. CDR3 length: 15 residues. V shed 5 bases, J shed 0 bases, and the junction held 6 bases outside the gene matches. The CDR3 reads CASSVGTAMNTEAFF. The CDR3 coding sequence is TGTGCCAGCAGCGTCGGGACAGCCATGAACACTGAAGCTTTCTTT.

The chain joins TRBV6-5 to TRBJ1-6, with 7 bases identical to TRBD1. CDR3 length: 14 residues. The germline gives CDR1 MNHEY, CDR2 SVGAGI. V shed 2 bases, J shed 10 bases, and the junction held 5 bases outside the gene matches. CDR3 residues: CASSYAGGESPLHF. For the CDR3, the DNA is TGTGCCAGCAGTTACGCAGGGGGTGAATCACCCCTCCACTTT.